A single sample is the source of the 11 T cell receptor beta chains below, sequenced in a study of blood T cell repertoires in COVID-19. Profiled with immunoSEQ multiplex PCR; TCRdb holds only in-frame clones, not every one. The sample has roughly 32,000 clones, 90% to 95% seen once. The specimen was peripheral blood. The source of these receptors is a human donor with active COVID-19. The donor label of this sample is uncertain.

The chain is built from TRBV24-1 and TRBJ2-7; 8 nucleotides align to TRBD1. The CDR3 contains 21 residues. Looked up from germline, CDR1 is KGHDR and CDR2 is SFDVKD. V trimming: 5 bases; J trimming: 1 base; junction bases outside the gene matches: 24. The chain's CDR3 is CATSVRRSLPGQVKGSYEQYF. The CDR3 coding sequence is TGTGCCACCAGTGTCCGCCGCTCCTTACCGGGACAGGTAAAAGGATCCTACGAGCAGTACTTC.

This CDR3 reads CASSYRDRAYEQYF. The CDR3 DNA is TGTGCCAGCAGTTACCGGGACAGGGCCTACGAGCAGTACTTC. The chain is built from TRBV6-2 or TRBV6-3 and TRBJ2-7, with 9 bases that match TRBD1. After removal of 2 bases from V and 2 bases from J, the junction contained 1 base not matched to a gene. CDR3 length: 14 amino acids. The germline CDR1 and CDR2 sequences are MNHEY and SVGEGT.

Concerning this clone itself: The sample contains more than one DNA sequence encoding this CDR3. This chain connects TRBV6-1 to TRBJ1-5; D remains unclear. Trimming took 1 base from V and 7 from J, leaving 11 bases between them. This CDR3 spans 14 amino acids. Per germline, CDR1 MNHNS and CDR2 SASEGT. The CDR3, as DNA: TGTGCCAGCAGTGAAGGGGCGTCAGGACAGCCCCAGCATTTT. Protein sequence: CASSEGASGQPQHF.

The rearrangement links TRBV13 to TRBJ1-5, with a possible D match to TRBD1 (5 bases). The germline V and J ends were trimmed by 0 bases and 4 bases, with 7 bases remaining between them. The CDR3 is 14 residues long. Germline CDR1 is PRHDT and CDR2 is FYEKMQ (reference sequence). CDR3 sequence: CASSLGRGNQPQHF. The CDR3 DNA sequence: TGTGCCAGCAGCTTAGGCCGGGGGAATCAGCCCCAGCATTTT.

The chain links TRBV5-4 to TRBJ2-7, with D tentatively TRBD2 (6 bases). CDR3 size: 14 residues. Germline V lookup: CDR1 SGHNT, CDR2 YYREEE (reference sequence). Deletions cut 2 bases from V and 2 bases from J, with 11 bases between. Here the CDR3 reads CASSFPGEAYEQYF. The CDR3 DNA follows: TGTGCCAGCAGCTTTCCGGGGGAGGCCTACGAGCAGTACTTC. Looking up the rest from reference TRBV5-4 and TRBJ2-7 gives the full variable domain: ETGVTQSPTHLIKTRGQQVTLRCSSQSGHNTVSWYQQALGQGPQFIFQYYREEENGRGNFPPRFSGLQFPNYSSELNVNALELDDSALYLCASSFPGEAYEQYFGPGTRLTVT.

This clone has just one count. This sequence joins TRBV9 and TRBJ2-7, with TRBD2 identical over 11 bases. Germline values: CDR1 SGDLS, CDR2 YYNGEE. V lost 0 bases, J lost 4 bases, and 6 bases stayed unmatched. The CDR3 loop spans 16 amino acids. CDR3 region: CASSVAPGTSGYEQYF. CDR3 in DNA: TGTGCCAGCAGCGTAGCCCCCGGGACTAGCGGTTACGAGCAGTACTTC. The whole variable domain, filled in from reference TRBV9 and TRBJ2-7, reads DSGVTQTPKHLITATGQRVTLRCSPRSGDLSVYWYQQSLDQGLQFLIQYYNGEERAKGNILERFSAQQFPDLHSELNLSSLELGDSALYFCASSVAPGTSGYEQYFGPGTRLTVT.

The V and J genes are TRBV7-3 and TRBJ2-2; 7 bases are a match to TRBD2. Germline trimming cut 5 bases from V and 7 bases from J; bases unmatched to any gene: 4. Germline CDR1 reads SGHTA; CDR2 reads FQGTGA. The CDR3 consists of 13 residues. The CDR3 DNA reads as TGTGCCAGCAGCCCCACTAGCGACGGGGAGCTGTTTTTT. Protein: CASSPTSDGELFF.

V is TRBV5-4 and J is TRBJ1-2; no definite D call. Germline CDR1 is SGHNT and CDR2 is YYREEE (reference sequence). This CDR3 region has 13 residues. Between the trimmed V and J ends, which lost 2 bases and 3 bases, there was a span of 8 bases. The CDR3: CASSFELDYGYTF. The CDR3 nucleotides read TGTGCCAGCAGCTTCGAGTTGGACTATGGCTACACCTTC.

CDR3 nucleotides: TGTGCCAGCAGCGTAGGTTTGGGGGGAGGCTACAATGAGCAGTTCTTC. Translated: CASSVGLGGGYNEQFF. The chain joins TRBV9 to TRBJ2-1; possibly TRBD2 for D (6 bases). V was trimmed by 0 bases and J by 3 bases, leaving 13 bases between them. Germline V gives CDR1 SGDLS, CDR2 YYNGEE. The CDR3 contains 16 residues.

In its sample, this clone was seen a few times. The chain recombines TRBV6-2 or TRBV6-3 with TRBJ2-4; unclear D gene. V lost 6 bases to trimming and J lost 9 bases, with 9 bases between them. The CDR3 extends over 11 amino acids. Looked up from germline, CDR1 is MNHEY and CDR2 is SVGEGT. The CDR3 is CASSSRGIQYF. Written as DNA, the CDR3 is TGTGCCAGCAGCTCCAGAGGCATTCAGTACTTC.

The chain couples TRBV27 to TRBJ2-7, with D possibly being TRBD2 (5 bases). V dropped 2 bases and J dropped 2 bases, with 10 bases sitting between them. This CDR3 region has 14 residues. Per the germline V gene, CDR1 is MNHEY and CDR2 is SMNVEV (reference sequence). The CDR3 DNA reads as TGTGCCAGCAGTTTAAGCCGGGGAACCTACGAGCAGTACTTC. Protein product: CASSLSRGTYEQYF.